These 23 T cell receptor beta chains came from one sample sequenced in a study of T cell responses to AZD1222 COVID-19 vaccine. The assay was immunoSEQ multiplex PCR, and TCRdb's table has in-frame clones only and misses some. Among 25,000 to 35,000 clones listed, 91% were seen once. The source was peripheral blood, collected on day 0 of AZD1222 vaccination. The receptors shown here come from an adult in good health.

V gene TRBV6-5 combines with J gene TRBJ1-1, with D uncertain. The length of the CDR3 is 12 residues. Germline CDR1 MNHEY, CDR2 SVGAGI. The chain's CDR3 is CDTQGQNTEAFF. The CDR3 nucleotides are TGTGACACTCAAGGCCAGAACACTGAAGCTTTCTTT.

V and J are TRBV7-9 and TRBJ2-5, with D perhaps TRBD2 (6 bases). The ends were cut back, 2 bases at V and 0 bases at J, with 10 bases in the middle. Per the germline V gene, CDR1 is SEHNR and CDR2 is FQNEAQ (reference sequence). The CDR3 covers 15 residues. CDR3: CASSLRRGYQETQYF. Written as DNA, the CDR3 is TGTGCCAGCAGCTTACGTCGGGGGTACCAAGAGACCCAGTACTTC.

V gene TRBV30 combines with J gene TRBJ1-6; D ambiguous. Germline V gene lookup returns CDR1 GTSNPN and CDR2 SVGIG (reference sequence). The CDR3 has 19 amino acids. V was clipped by 0 bases and J by 0 bases, with 18 bases between them. Written as DNA, the CDR3 is TGTGCCTGGAGTGTACGCGACGGAGAACTGAGCTCCTATAATTCACCCCTCCACTTT. Its protein is CAWSVRDGELSSYNSPLHF.

This chain connects TRBV7-2 to TRBJ1-1, with unresolved D. V was trimmed by 1 base and J by 10 bases, leaving 4 bases between them. CDR3 length equals 10 residues. Per germline, CDR1 SGHTA and CDR2 FQGNSA. The CDR3 nucleotides are TGTGCCAGCAGCTTAGAGGTAGCTTTCTTT. Translation gives CASSLEVAFF.

This sequence joins TRBV5-5 and TRBJ1-1; 7 positions agree with TRBD1. CDR3 length: 14 amino acids. CDR1 SGHKS and CDR2 YYEKEE come from the germline V gene (reference sequence). V lost 0 bases, J lost 3 bases, and 2 bases stayed unmatched. For the CDR3, the DNA is TGTGCCAGCAGCTTGGGACAGGGCTACACTGAAGCTTTCTTT. Amino acid sequence: CASSLGQGYTEAFF.

The genes are TRBV5-6 and TRBJ2-1; 8 bases are shared with TRBD1. J was trimmed by 15 bases and V by 1 base; bases with no gene match: 15. The CDR3 length is 15 residues. Germline V gives CDR1 SGHDT, CDR2 YYEEEE. The CDR3 loop is CASSLPGTGSYLWFF. The DNA of the CDR3 is TGTGCCAGCAGCTTGCCGGGGACAGGTTCGTATTTATGGTTCTTC.

The gene calls are TRBV6-6 and TRBJ2-3; 7 nucleotides agree with TRBD1. The germline V gene has CDR1 MNHNY and CDR2 SVGAGI (reference sequence). The CDR3 is made up of 14 amino acids. V lost 7 bases, J lost 2 bases, and 6 bases stayed unmatched. The CDR3 DNA is TGTGCCAGCAAAGAGACAGGGACCACAGATACGCAGTATTTT. It translates to CASKETGTTDTQYF.

CDR3 DNA sequence: TGTGCCAGCAGCTTATGGAGCCCCGGAAACACCATATATTTT. The encoded protein is CASSLWSPGNTIYF. The genes are TRBV13 and TRBJ1-3; D call uncertain. This CDR3 has 14 residues. V was cut by 2 bases and J by 4 bases, with 9 bases left in between. The germline V gene has CDR1 PRHDT and CDR2 FYEKMQ (reference sequence).

The CDR3 protein is CASSQVETQYF. The CDR3 region has the DNA TGTGCCAGCAGCCAAGTAGAGACCCAGTACTTC. The V and J genes are TRBV3-1 (or the pseudogene TRBV3-2) and TRBJ2-5; unclear D gene. V lost 1 base, J lost 4 bases, and 1 base lay in between. CDR1 is LGHDT, CDR2 YNNKEL, per germline (reference sequence). The CDR3 length is 11 residues.

This chain links TRBV18 with TRBJ1-4; tentative D call: TRBD1 (5 bases). CDR1 KGHSH and CDR2 LQKENI come from the germline V gene. The V end was cut by 3 bases, the J end by 3 bases, with 11 bases between. The CDR3 consists of 15 residues. The CDR3 region has the DNA TGTGCCAGCTCACCTGCGGGGGGAGCTAATGAAAAACTGTTTTTT. It codes for CASSPAGGANEKLFF.

This clone appeared a single time. The chain couples TRBV19 to TRBJ2-2; 9 positions match TRBD2. V lost 1 base, J lost 2 bases, and 2 bases stayed unmatched. The CDR3 runs to 16 residues. Germline V gene sequence: CDR1 LNHDA, CDR2 SQIVND (reference sequence). The CDR3 protein is CASSIVAGANTGELFF. The CDR3 region has the DNA TGTGCCAGTAGTATAGTAGCGGGGGCCAACACCGGGGAGCTGTTTTTT.

This chain uses TRBV9 with TRBJ1-5; no clear D. Trimming shortened V by 0 bases and J by 3 bases, and 10 bases separated the two germline ends. From germline, CDR1 is SGDLS and CDR2 YYNGEE. The CDR3 loop spans 15 amino acids. CDR3 bases: TGTGCCAGCAGCGTAGATGTGGGGATCAATCAGCCCCAGCATTTT. It specifies CASSVDVGINQPQHF.

V and J are TRBV10-1 and TRBJ1-1; D is ambiguous. CDR1 and CDR2 (germline): WNHNN, SYGVQD (reference sequence). The CDR3 covers 14 residues. The V gene lost 0 bases and the J gene lost 7 bases, with 12 bases spanning the gap. The CDR3 DNA reads as TGCGCCAGCAGTGAGTCGCTTGTTGGCGTTGAAGCTTTCTTT. Protein: CASSESLVGVEAFF.

This chain links TRBV10-3 with TRBJ2-5; 8 bases are a match to TRBD1. The ends lost 3 bases at V and 2 bases at J; junction bases unmatched: 5. The CDR3 covers 15 residues. Germline V CDR1 and CDR2: ENHRY, SYGVKD. The CDR3 loop reads CAISDQGQGQETQYF. CDR3 in DNA: TGTGCCATCAGTGACCAAGGACAGGGACAAGAGACCCAGTACTTC.

This chain uses TRBV12-3 or TRBV12-4 with TRBJ1-2; the match to TRBD1 covers 7 bases. The CDR3 contains 13 residues. Trimming took 6 bases from V and 8 from J; bases not matched to a gene: 9. CDR3 region: CASRTGWRYGYTF. CDR3 coding DNA: TGTGCCAGCAGGACAGGGTGGCGGTACGGCTACACCTTC.

The V gene is TRBV11-3, the J gene TRBJ2-3, with 8 bases matching TRBD2. CDR1 and CDR2 from the germline V gene are SGHNT and YENEEA. Trimming removed 5 bases from V and 5 bases from J; junction bases left unmatched: 9. The CDR3 extends over 15 amino acids. The CDR3 is CASSPGTRDEDTQYF. CDR3 DNA: TGTGCCAGCAGCCCTGGGACTAGAGATGAAGATACGCAGTATTTT. Full variable domain (rest looked up from reference TRBV11-3 and TRBJ2-3): EAGVVQSPRYKIIEKKQPVAFWCNPISGHNTLYWYLQNLGQGPELLIRYENEEAVDDSQLPKDRFSAERLKGVDSTLKIQPAELGDSAVYLCASSPGTRDEDTQYFGPGTRLTVL.

The J gene is TRBJ1-2, the V gene TRBV7-8, with a possible D match to TRBD1 (6 bases). This CDR3 region has 16 residues. Germline lookup yields CDR1 SGHVS and CDR2 FQNEAQ. The V end was cut by 0 bases, the J end by 0 bases, with 11 bases between. The CDR3 loop is CASSLARDRPNYGYTF. In DNA form, the CDR3 reads TGTGCCAGCAGCTTAGCGCGTGACAGGCCTAACTATGGCTACACCTTC. Based on the CDR3 plus reference TRBV7-8 and TRBJ1-2, the full variable domain is GAGVSQSPRYKVAKRGQDVALRCDPISGHVSLFWYQQALGQGPEFLTYFQNEAQLDKSGLPSDRFFAERPEGSVSTLKIQRTQQEDSAVYLCASSLARDRPNYGYTFGSGTRLTVV.

This clone was seen just once. The V call is TRBV6-4, the J call TRBJ2-1; 11 bases align to TRBD2. The CDR3 consists of 15 residues. The ends lost 10 bases at V and 3 bases at J; junction bases unmatched: 8. From germline, CDR1 is MRHNA and CDR2 SNTAGT. The CDR3 DNA follows: TGTGCCACTACCTCGGGACTAGCGGTCTACAATGAGCAGTTCTTC. Its protein is CATTSGLAVYNEQFF.

V is TRBV7-2 and J is TRBJ1-1; possibly TRBD1 for D (5 bases). The V end was cut by 6 bases, the J end by 4 bases, with 12 bases between. The CDR3 sequence is 13 residues long. Germline CDR1 and CDR2: SGHTA and FQGNSA. The CDR3 DNA sequence: TGTGCCAGCAGATCGGGAGGGGCCACTGAAGCTTTCTTT. This gives the protein CASRSGGATEAFF.

This chain joins TRBV25-1 and TRBJ2-7; perhaps TRBD2 as D (7 bases). The CDR3 covers 13 residues. V was cut by 3 bases and J by 6 bases, with 12 bases left in between. CDR1 is MGHDK and CDR2 is SYGVNS in the germline V gene. The DNA of the CDR3 is TGTGCCAGCAGTGAGTCGGGGGGCGGCGAGCAGTACTTC. This translates into CASSESGGGEQYF.

This clone has more than one count but fewer than ten. The rearrangement uses TRBV6-2 or TRBV6-3 and TRBJ2-4; the D gene is possibly TRBD1 (6 bases). This CDR3 region has 15 residues. Between the trimmed V and J ends, which lost 3 bases and 1 base, there was a span of 10 bases. The germline CDR1 and CDR2 sequences are MNHEY and SVGEGT. CDR3 sequence: CASSYVGAAKNIQYF. CDR3 in DNA: TGTGCCAGCAGTTATGTGGGGGCGGCCAAAAACATTCAGTACTTC.

This chain joins TRBV7-2 and TRBJ2-2, with 7 nucleotides matching TRBD2. Germline values: CDR1 SGHTA, CDR2 FQGNSA. CDR3 length: 16 residues. V lost 1 base and J lost 0; bases outside the gene matches: 2. DNA for the CDR3: TGTGCCAGCAGCTTAGTGGGAGGGGCGAACACCGGGGAGCTGTTTTTT. It yields the protein CASSLVGGANTGELFF.

V usage is TRBV19 and J usage is TRBJ1-4; 7 positions agree with TRBD1. Germline-derived CDR1 and CDR2 are LNHDA and SQIVND (reference sequence). This CDR3 comprises 15 residues. The junction had 6 bases not matched to a gene; V was cut back by 6 bases and J by 2 bases. The CDR3 is CASSRTGATNEKLFF. CDR3 nucleotide sequence: TGTGCCAGTAGCCGTACAGGGGCTACTAATGAAAAACTGTTTTTT.